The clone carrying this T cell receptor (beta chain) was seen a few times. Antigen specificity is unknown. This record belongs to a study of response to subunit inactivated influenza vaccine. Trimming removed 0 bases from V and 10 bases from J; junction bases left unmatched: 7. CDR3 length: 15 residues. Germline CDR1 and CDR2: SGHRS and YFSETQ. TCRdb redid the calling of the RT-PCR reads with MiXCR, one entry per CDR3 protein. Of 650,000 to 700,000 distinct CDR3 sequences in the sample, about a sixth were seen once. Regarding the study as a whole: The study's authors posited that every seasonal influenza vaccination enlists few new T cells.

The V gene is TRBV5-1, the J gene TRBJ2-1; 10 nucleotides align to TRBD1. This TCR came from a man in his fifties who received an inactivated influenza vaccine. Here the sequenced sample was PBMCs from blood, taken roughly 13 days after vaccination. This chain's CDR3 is CASSLAGQGGSEQFF. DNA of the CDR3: TGCGCCAGCAGCTTGGCCGGACAGGGGGGTTCGGAGCAGTTCTTC.